This TCR beta chain was captured by sequencing in a study of tumor and adjacent non-tumor tissue in lung cancer (dated 2018 in TCRdb). For the study in its entirety: Of the cohort, 12 patients had adenocarcinoma, 2 had squamous cell carcinoma and 1 had small cell lung cancer. Among the roughly 15 patients, ages ranged from about 31 to 85 years, approximately 10 were men and 5 were women, and disease was TNM stage I to III. For each patient, one tumor sample and one normal lung sample were taken, giving thirty paired specimens that underwent TCRbeta CDR3 sequencing. A total of some 130,000,000 productive TCRbeta reads were generated by sequencing, corresponding to an average of approximately 4 million reads per sample. The study compared bulk TCRbeta repertoires between lung tumor tissue and matched distant non-tumor lung tissue from over twelve lung cancer patients. The study at large found these results: Because peripheral blood was not sequenced, blood TCRbeta repertoires in the lung cancer patients of the study were not examined. A significantly larger cumulative share of the repertoire was made up by the top 100 clones in normal lung than in tumor tissue. With only around 15 patients in the cohort, the authors noted that larger samples and more detailed clinical data are needed. Neither the sequencing platform nor unique molecular identifiers are named or mentioned anywhere in the methods. Significantly higher TCR diversity was found in younger patients, and higher tumor TCR diversity was associated with shorter overall and disease-free survival. Significantly higher TCR diversity (inverse Simpson) was observed in tumor tissue than in normal lung tissue (around 450 vs 150, P = 0.0075, Mann-Whitney U test).

Bulk unsorted tissue served as the source for RNA extraction, and RNA quality was assessed using a NanoDrop ND-1000 and an Agilent 2100. For the normal lung samples, distant non-tumor tissue was collected more than 3 cm away from the tumor edge. Donors were newly diagnosed lung cancer patients admitted for thoracic surgery in China between August and November 2014, without prior chemotherapy. The study excluded patients who had received radiotherapy or chemotherapy before or who had another cancer at the same time. Surgical tissue pieces of about 1-2.1 cm3 were preserved in RNAlater solution and were kept at -80 degrees C until use. On this clonotype: Its antigen target is currently unknown. A single base separates this from a much larger clone, so it may be a read error.

The CDR3 sequence holds 15 residues, the cysteine and phenylalanine included. The read is trimmed to its CDR3 DNA, 45 bases read in frame from base 1. Based on the germline V gene, the CDR1 and CDR2 sequences are SGHAT and FQNNGV. The library was prepared using multiplex PCR. Sequencing was performed on an Illumina HiSeq 2500. TCRbeta libraries were constructed through three rounds of nested PCR with primers (Table S4) according to protocols modified from ARM-PCR. PCR products of 200-500 bp were gel-excised and purified with the QIAquick gel extraction kit before sequencing. Per the authors' processing: Trimmomatic was used to clean the reads, FLASH was used to merge the reads into complete CDR3 sequences, and MiTCR was used to assign the reads to V(D)J germline segments. Clonal diversity was computed as the inverse Simpson's index with VDJtools. In-frame sequences lacking a premature stop codon were counted as productive reads. The public reads were run again by TCRdb, first through fastp at Q25 and then through MiXCR, and only productive beta chains were kept. Under each unique CDR3 protein, matching rows form one entry showing the most common genes and DNA. TCRdb's processing, not the authors' own work, is the source of the V and J calls. Across this sample there are approximately 120,000 distinct CDR3 sequences, with 60% to 80% seen only once. The ten largest account for around 19% of the sample.

The specimen was distant non-tumor lung tissue. In this chain, TRBV11-2 is recombined with TRBJ1-5; a confident D gene designation cannot be given. This TCR derives from a man in his 60s with non-small cell lung cancer. The base sequence is TGTGCCAGCAGCTTAGATGGGAGGGCTGGTCAGCCCCATCATTTT. Its protein is CASSLDGRAGQPHHF.